This is a list of T cell receptor beta chains from one sample in a study of T-cell reconstitution after alpha-beta-depleted transplantation in children. MiXCR, run by TCRdb on the PCR reads, gives a single entry per CDR3 protein. The sample consists of 450,000 to 600,000 distinct CDR3 sequences, 10% to 15% of them appearing once. The sample here was PBMCs, mostly from graft donor cells, taken 360 days after TCRalphabeta/CD19-depleted stem cell transplant. The receptors were gathered from a male patient younger than 18 who had a stem cell transplant for acute myeloid leukemia, so the T cells may come from the graft donor. CDR3s include the opening cysteine and the closing phenylalanine or tryptophan. The D gene is left open where the match is weak. Size values are once, few and many counts, or a class for expanded clones, and some rows have none.

TGTGCCAGCAGTGCTCGCACAGATACGCAGTATTTT,CASSARTDTQYF,many,TRBJ2-3,.,TRBV25-1
TGTGCCAGCAGCTTAAGGACGGGACAGGGGATTGCCGGGGAGCTGTTTTTT,CASSLRTGQGIAGELFF,.,TRBJ2-2,TRBD1,TRBV11-3
TGTGCCAGCAGTGTCCCCGGGACAGGGGGCACCGGGGAGCTGTTTTTT,CASSVPGTGGTGELFF,few,TRBJ2-2,TRBD1,TRBV28
TGCAGCGTTGATACAGGGGGTTTGGAGACCCAGTACTTC,CSVDTGGLETQYF,.,TRBJ2-5,TRBD1,TRBV29-1
TGTGCCAGCTCCCTCCCGGGGAGTATGAACACTGAAGCTTTCTTT,CASSLPGSMNTEAFF,few,TRBJ1-1,.,TRBV18
TGTGCCAGCAGCTCCACTAGCGGAGGTTACAATGAGCAGTTCTTC,CASSSTSGGYNEQFF,.,TRBJ2-1,TRBD2,TRBV7-3
TGTGCCAGCAGATTCAGGGATACCTACGAGCAGTACTTC,CASRFRDTYEQYF,few,TRBJ2-7,.,TRBV28
TGTGCCAGCAGCTTAGGCGGGAGGGGGGTAGGGGAGACCCAGTACTTC,CASSLGGRGVGETQYF,many,TRBJ2-5,TRBD2,TRBV7-2
TGCAGCGGGACGGGACAGGGGGCGCGGGGCTCCTACAATGAGCAGTTCTTC,CSGTGQGARGSYNEQFF,.,TRBJ2-1,TRBD1,TRBV20-1
TGTGCCAGCAGCCAAGATCTTCAGGGGGGGGGAGATACGCAGTATTTT,CASSQDLQGGGDTQYF,.,TRBJ2-3,.,TRBV3-1
TGTGCCAGCAGCATATCCGGGACAGGGGGCGCCGAGCAGTACTTC,CASSISGTGGAEQYF,.,TRBJ2-7,TRBD1,TRBV7-2
TGTGCCAGCACCTTTGGGACAGGGGGCTACAATGAGCAGTTCTTC,CASTFGTGGYNEQFF,few,TRBJ2-1,TRBD1,TRBV6-2/TRBV6-3
TGTGCCAGCAGAGGGGGTGGCAATGAGCAGTTCTTC,CASRGGGNEQFF,.,TRBJ2-1,.,TRBV27
TGTGCCAGCAGCTTAGTCAGGGGGCACGATGAGCAGTTCTTC,CASSLVRGHDEQFF,few,TRBJ2-1,TRBD1,TRBV7-4
TGTGCCTGCTGTTTAAACCCAGGGGGATCAAGCGGGAGCTCCTACGAGCAGTACTTC,CACCLNPGGSSGSSYEQYF,.,TRBJ2-7,.,TRBV3-1
TGCAGTGCTAGAGCCAGGGGTTACTCCTACGAGCAGTACTTC,CSARARGYSYEQYF,.,TRBJ2-7,.,TRBV20-1
TGTGCCAGCAGTTTACTTTCAGGGGCTTCCTACGAGCAGTACTTC,CASSLLSGASYEQYF,many,TRBJ2-7,.,TRBV12-3/TRBV12-4
TGTGCCAGCTCACCACTCCACAGGGGATTGGAGGAAAAACTGTTTTTT,CASSPLHRGLEEKLFF,.,TRBJ1-4,TRBD1,TRBV18
TGCAGCGTTTGGGGACTAGCTTACAATGAGCAGTTCTTC,CSVWGLAYNEQFF,many,TRBJ2-1,TRBD2,TRBV29-1
TGCAGTGCTGCCGGGCCTACCTACGAGCAGTACTTC,CSAAGPTYEQYF,.,TRBJ2-7,.,TRBV20-1
TGCAGCGTTGCTAACAGCTACGAGCAGTACTTC,CSVANSYEQYF,.,TRBJ2-7,.,TRBV29-1
TGTGCCAGCAGTTTTCCCCCCTGGGGCACTGAAGCTTTCTTT,CASSFPPWGTEAFF,.,TRBJ1-1,.,TRBV28
TGTGCCAGCAGACTCCGGACTAGCGGGAGAAGTTTTGAGCAGTTCTTC,CASRLRTSGRSFEQFF,many,TRBJ2-1,TRBD2,TRBV27
TGCGCCAGCAGCCAGACCTTAAACACCGGGGAGCTGTTTTTT,CASSQTLNTGELFF,many,TRBJ2-2,.,TRBV5-1
TGTGCCAGCAGCAAACTAGGGGTGGGGACCGGGGAGCTGTTTTTT,CASSKLGVGTGELFF,once,TRBJ2-2,.,TRBV28
TGTGCCAGCAAACTAAGCGGGATCTACAATGAGCAGTTCTTC,CASKLSGIYNEQFF,many,TRBJ2-1,TRBD2,TRBV28
TGTGCCAGCAGCGTCGACAGGAACTATGGCTACACCTTC,CASSVDRNYGYTF,.,TRBJ1-2,.,TRBV9
TGTGCCAGCAGCAACCAGCGGGTCGGATTCACAGATACGCAGTATTTT,CASSNQRVGFTDTQYF,.,TRBJ2-3,.,TRBV7-9